This note documents a single T cell receptor (beta chain) sequence. Measured with immunoSEQ multiplex PCR; TCRdb has only the in-frame clones, and not every one. This table holds about 360,000 clones, approximately 86% found once. This sample was included in a study of blood T cell repertoires in COVID-19. Study background: Sources were T cells, B-cell-depleted T cells, or PBMCs; the material itself was cDNA or gDNA.

V lost 1 base and J lost 0, with 4 bases in between. The CDR3 covers 14 residues. CDR1 and CDR2 from the germline V gene are SGDLS and YYNGEE. The chain joins TRBV9 to TRBJ2-2; D gene ambiguous. The sequenced sample consisted of peripheral blood. This TCR was recovered from a human donor in a cohort sampled during active COVID-19. In DNA form, the CDR3 reads TGTGCCAGCAGCGTATCCGCGAACACCGGGGAGCTGTTTTTT. It yields the protein CASSVSANTGELFF.